A single sample is the source of the 21 T cell receptor beta chains below, sequenced in a study of shared clonotypes between healthy human individuals. The method was immunoSEQ multiplex PCR; TCRdb's version includes in-frame clones alone and lacks a portion of them. The sample gives under 750,000 clones, roughly two thirds of which show up once; around 1.7% is in the top ten. Sequenced material: memory CD4+ T cells sorted from blood. Regarding subset: CD45RA-negative fraction. The receptors stem from a woman in her twenties or thirties in good health.

The chain couples TRBV9 to TRBJ2-3, with 8 positions matching TRBD2. Germline V lookup: CDR1 SGDLS, CDR2 YYNGEE. The CDR3 is made up of 15 amino acids. J was trimmed by 4 bases and V by 0 bases; bases with no gene match: 4. In nucleotides, the CDR3 is TGTGCCAGCAGCGTAGGCACGGGAGGGTCAGATACGCAGTATTTT. The encoded protein is CASSVGTGGSDTQYF. The whole variable domain, filled in from reference TRBV9 and TRBJ2-3, reads DSGVTQTPKHLITATGQRVTLRCSPRSGDLSVYWYQQSLDQGLQFLIQYYNGEERAKGNILERFSAQQFPDLHSELNLSSLELGDSALYFCASSVGTGGSDTQYFGPGTRLTVL.

The chain has TRBV7-8 and TRBJ2-7; TRBD2 matches 11 bases. The V gene's germline CDR1 is SGHVS and CDR2 FQNEAQ. Unmatched junction bases numbered 9, after V lost 2 bases and J lost 0 bases. The CDR3 loop spans 18 amino acids. CDR3 in amino acids: CASSLPGLAGATSYEQYF. The CDR3 nucleotides read TGTGCCAGCAGCTTACCAGGACTAGCGGGTGCTACCTCCTACGAGCAGTACTTC.

CDR3 sequence reads: CASSFVPETYEQYF. In DNA, the CDR3 is TGTGCCAGCAGTTTTGTTCCGGAGACCTACGAGCAGTACTTC. V usage is TRBV6-5 and J usage is TRBJ2-7; no definite D call. Trimming took 4 bases from V and 2 from J, leaving 12 bases between them. The CDR3 sequence is 14 residues long. In germline, CDR1 is MNHEY, CDR2 SVGAGI.

By share of the sample, this clone is medium-sized. V is TRBV7-9 and J is TRBJ1-2; D unresolved. Germline V gene data show CDR1 as SEHNR and CDR2 as FQNEAQ (reference sequence). CDR3 length: 12 amino acids. The germline V and J ends were trimmed by 1 base and 8 bases, with 8 bases remaining between them. The CDR3 region has the DNA TGTGCCAGCAGCTTAGTAAGGCAAGGCTACACCTTC. Amino acid sequence: CASSLVRQGYTF.

The CDR3 sequence is CASSASDRGVGNTIYF. The CDR3 DNA follows: TGTGCCAGCAGCGCCTCGGACAGGGGAGTTGGAAACACCATATATTTT. This chain joins TRBV13 and TRBJ1-3; 9 nucleotides match TRBD1. With V trimmed by 5 bases and J by 3 bases, 8 bases remained unmatched. Germline V lookup: CDR1 PRHDT, CDR2 FYEKMQ (reference sequence). The CDR3 runs to 16 residues.

The chain employs TRBV4-1 and TRBJ2-2; 12 nucleotides agree with TRBD2. Germline CDR1 and CDR2: MGHRA and YSYEKL. V lost 3 bases, J lost 4 bases, and 12 bases stayed unmatched. The CDR3 loop spans 19 amino acids. The CDR3 protein is CASSHGVPSGRAGTGELFF. In DNA form, the CDR3 reads TGCGCCAGCAGCCACGGGGTACCTAGCGGGAGGGCCGGCACCGGGGAGCTGTTTTTT.

The chain uses TRBV11-2 and TRBJ2-7; a weak D match, TRBD1 (6 bases). V shed 5 bases and J shed 10 bases, with 15 bases lying between them. The CDR3 loop spans 12 amino acids. CDR1 and CDR2 (germline): SGHAT, FQNNGV. The CDR3 coding sequence is TGTGCCAGCAGCCCACAACAGGGTCCACAGTACTTC. It specifies CASSPQQGPQYF.

This clone was counted a single time. The chain combines TRBV5-6 with TRBJ2-5, with D maybe TRBD1 (5 bases). V was cut by 2 bases and J by 5 bases, with 16 bases left in between. The length of the CDR3 is 15 residues. Germline loops: CDR1 SGHDT, CDR2 YYEEEE. The CDR3 region is CASSLRGLSSETQYF. CDR3 in DNA: TGTGCCAGCAGCTTAAGGGGCCTATCAAGTGAGACCCAGTACTTC.

Only one count was recorded for this clone. DNA for the CDR3: TGTGCCAGTACACCCAGCGGGAGGAGAGATCATGAGCAGTTCTTC. Its protein product is CASTPSGRRDHEQFF. This chain links TRBV19 with TRBJ2-1, with 9 bases lining up with TRBD2. The CDR3 covers 15 residues. V trimming: 7 bases; J trimming: 8 bases; junction bases outside the gene matches: 12. Germline CDR1 LNHDA, CDR2 SQIVND (reference sequence).

The chain couples TRBV7-3 to TRBJ2-2, with D perhaps TRBD1 (6 bases). Trimming left V 4 bases short and J 1 base short, with 10 bases between. The CDR3 length is 15 residues. In germline, CDR1 is SGHTA, CDR2 FQGTGA. CDR3 sequence (DNA): TGTGCCAGCAGCTGGCAGGGGAAGAACACCGGGGAGCTGTTTTTT. It codes for CASSWQGKNTGELFF.

This rearrangement joins TRBV6-6 to TRBJ2-7; 7 positions agree with TRBD1. After removal of 2 bases from V and 3 bases from J, the junction contained 4 bases not matched to a gene. The germline CDR1 and CDR2 sequences are MNHNY and SVGAGI (reference sequence). The CDR3 length is 14 residues. CDR3 loop: CASSYGRDSYEQYF. The CDR3 DNA follows: TGTGCCAGCAGTTACGGCCGGGACAGCTACGAGCAGTACTTC.

Only a few counts were recorded for this clone. The chain is built from TRBV28 and TRBJ1-5; tentatively, D is TRBD1 (5 bases). The germline CDR1 and CDR2 sequences are MDHEN and SYDVKM. Trimming shortened V by 5 bases and J by 7 bases, and 12 bases separated the two germline ends. The CDR3 runs to 13 residues. The DNA for the CDR3 is TGTGCCAGCAGTCCAGGGACCGCGCAGCCCCAGCATTTT. Its protein product is CASSPGTAQPQHF.

This clone appeared a single time. The chain uses TRBV7-9 and TRBJ1-4; D not certain. CDR1 is SEHNR, CDR2 FQNEAQ, per germline (reference sequence). CDR3 length: 14 residues. V was trimmed by 0 bases and J by 8 bases, leaving 10 bases between them. The CDR3 loop reads CASSLAGRIEKLFF. CDR3 coding DNA: TGTGCCAGCAGCTTAGCGGGCCGCATAGAAAAACTGTTTTTT. Full variable domain (remainder filled in from reference TRBV7-9 and TRBJ1-4): DTGVSQNPRHKITKRGQNVTFRCDPISEHNRLYWYRQTLGQGPEFLTYFQNEAQLEKSRLLSDRFSAERPKGSFSTLEIQRTEQGDSAMYLCASSLAGRIEKLFFGSGTQLSVL.

The gene calls are TRBV18 and TRBJ2-5; no reliable D call. This CDR3 is built from 14 residues. Trimming left V 1 base short and J 3 bases short, with 9 bases between. The V gene's germline CDR1 is KGHSH and CDR2 LQKENI. CDR3 protein: CASSPQSSEETQYF. As DNA, the CDR3 is TGTGCCAGCTCACCACAGTCCAGTGAAGAGACCCAGTACTTC.

This chain links TRBV5-6 with TRBJ2-5; TRBD1 aligns across 7 bases. The CDR3 is made up of 14 amino acids. Germline CDR1 reads SGHDT; CDR2 reads YYEEEE. Trimming removed 3 bases from V and 4 bases from J; junction bases left unmatched: 6. CDR3 in amino acids: CASSWDSTRETQYF. CDR3 coding DNA: TGTGCCAGCAGCTGGGACAGTACTCGAGAGACCCAGTACTTC.

V is TRBV5-1 and J is TRBJ1-1; D is unresolved. Germline V gene lookup returns CDR1 SGHRS and CDR2 YFSETQ. This CDR3 has 15 residues. The V and J ends lost 0 bases and 4 bases respectively, with 13 bases between them. For the CDR3, the DNA is TGCGCCAGCAGCTTGGAATTCGGGAAGGCCACTGAAGCTTTCTTT. It is translated as CASSLEFGKATEAFF.

This clone has only a few counts. This sequence joins TRBV2 and TRBJ1-5; possible D gene TRBD1, 5 bases. Germline V gene data show CDR1 as SNHLY and CDR2 as FYNNEI. Trimming removed 4 bases from V and 3 bases from J, with 13 bases in between. The CDR3 covers 15 residues. CDR3 nucleotide sequence: TGTGCCAGCAGTGGCGGGCGGGACGACAATCAGCCCCAGCATTTT. Amino acid sequence: CASSGGRDDNQPQHF.

The chain recombines TRBV7-3 with TRBJ2-5; 9 nucleotides agree with TRBD1. V lost 5 bases and J lost 4; bases outside the gene matches: 8. The CDR3 totals 15 residues. The germline CDR1 and CDR2 sequences are SGHTA and FQGTGA. The CDR3 bases are TGTGCCAGCAGCCTATCGGGACAGGGAGTAGAGACCCAGTACTTC. Encoded protein: CASSLSGQGVETQYF.

Notes on this clone: Just one base apart from a much larger clone, this may be a read error. The chain recombines TRBV6-5 with TRBJ2-7; 11 nucleotides agree with TRBD1. The V segment lost 5 bases and the J segment 2 bases; nucleotides outside the gene matches: 5. CDR1 MNHEY and CDR2 SVGAGI come from the germline V gene. This CDR3 has 15 residues. The CDR3 DNA sequence: TGTGCCAGCAGTGGACCGGGACAGGGGGCCTACGAGCAGTACTTC. This gives the protein CASSGPGQGAYEQYF.

The chain combines TRBV2 with TRBJ2-2; 7 positions match TRBD1. V was clipped by 5 bases and J by 1 base; unmatched bases: 1. Germline V gene lookup returns CDR1 SNHLY and CDR2 FYNNEI. The CDR3 is 14 residues long. Written as DNA, the CDR3 is TGTGCCAGCAGTCGACAGGGGAACACCGGGGAGCTGTTTTTT. Protein: CASSRQGNTGELFF.

About this clone: One end of the junction is discordant with germline, which a read error may explain. The V gene is TRBV7-9, the J gene TRBJ2-1; the D call may be TRBD1 or TRBD2 (5 bases each). Looked up from germline, CDR1 is SEHNR and CDR2 is FQNEAQ (reference sequence). This CDR3 spans 11 amino acids. The CDR3 spells CASSFRDPSVF. The CDR3 region has the DNA TGTGCCAGCAGCTTCCGGGACCCCTCGGTCTTC.